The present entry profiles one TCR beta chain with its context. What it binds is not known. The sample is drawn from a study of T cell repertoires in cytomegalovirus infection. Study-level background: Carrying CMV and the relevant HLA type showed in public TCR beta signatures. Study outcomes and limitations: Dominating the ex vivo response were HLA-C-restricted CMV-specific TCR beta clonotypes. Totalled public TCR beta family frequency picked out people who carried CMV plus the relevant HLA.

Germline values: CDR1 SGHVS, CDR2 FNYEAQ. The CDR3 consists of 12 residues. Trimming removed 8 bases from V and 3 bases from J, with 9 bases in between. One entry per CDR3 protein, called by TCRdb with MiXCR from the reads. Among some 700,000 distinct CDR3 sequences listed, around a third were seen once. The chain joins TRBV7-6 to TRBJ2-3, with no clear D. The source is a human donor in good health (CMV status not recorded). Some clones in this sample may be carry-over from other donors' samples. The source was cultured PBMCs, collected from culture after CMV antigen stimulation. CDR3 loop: CASSYWTDTQYF. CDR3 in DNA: TGTGCCAGCTCGTATTGGACAGATACGCAGTATTTT.